This TCR beta chain was captured by sequencing in a study of T cell repertoires in cytomegalovirus infection. Across the study: Matching HLA type, along with CMV infection, was indicated by public TCR beta signatures.

TCRdb redid the calling of the reads with MiXCR, one entry per CDR3 protein. The data hold about 20,000 distinct CDR3 sequences, with roughly two fifths observed a single time. This clonotype was found a few times. The target antigen is unknown. The specimen was CD8+ T cells from cultured PBMCs, collected from culture after CMV antigen stimulation. The sequence was obtained from a human donor in good health (CMV status not recorded). Some clones in this sample may be carry-over from other donors' samples.

The CDR3: CASSLQQGGTGELFF. Written as DNA, the CDR3 is TGTGCCAGCAGTTTACAACAGGGCGGCACCGGGGAGCTGTTTTTT. The rearrangement links TRBV27 to TRBJ2-2, with a tentative D call TRBD1 (6 bases). Germline CDR1 is MNHEY and CDR2 is SMNVEV (reference sequence). CDR3 size: 15 residues. The V gene lost 2 bases and the J gene lost 4 bases, with 11 bases spanning the gap.